One and the same sample provided the 28 T cell receptor beta chains below, sequenced in a study of cytomegalovirus exposure and HLA in healthy donors. The PCR contained 60 Vbeta and 13 Jbeta primers. The repertoire was sequenced with immunoSEQ multiplex PCR; TCRdb's copy has only in-frame clones and lacks some. The sample includes roughly 80,000 clones, approximately 66% seen only once; the top ten take 3.5% to 4.5%. The sample was PBMCs. These receptors came from a male donor in good health and CMV-seropositive.

The J gene is TRBJ2-1, the V gene TRBV29-1; weak D call: TRBD2 (5 bases). V lost 3 bases to trimming and J lost 5 bases, with 8 bases between them. Per germline, CDR1 SQVTM and CDR2 ANQGSEA. The CDR3 contains 12 residues. CDR3 region: CSVERADNEQFF. The DNA of the CDR3 is TGCAGCGTTGAGAGGGCTGACAATGAGCAGTTCTTC.

This chain uses TRBV18 with TRBJ1-1; D not certain. The V gene lost 0 bases and the J gene lost 1 base, with 6 bases spanning the gap. Per the germline V gene, CDR1 is KGHSH and CDR2 is LQKENI. The CDR3 covers 14 residues. The CDR3 DNA sequence: TGTGCCAGCTCACCACCGCGGCAGAACACTGAAGCTTTCTTT. It yields the protein CASSPPRQNTEAFF. The full variable domain, in which reference TRBV18 and TRBJ1-1 provide the parts outside the CDR3, is NAGVMQNPRHLVRRRGQEARLRCSPMKGHSHVYWYRQLPEEGLKFMVYLQKENIIDESGMPKERFSAEFPKEGPSILRIQQVVRGDSAAYFCASSPPRQNTEAFFGQGTRLTVV.

In its sample, this clone was seen a few times. The chain employs TRBV7-8 and TRBJ2-7; 8 bases are shared with TRBD2. The CDR3 consists of 14 residues. V shed 4 bases and J 6 bases; nucleotides not matched to a gene: 8. Germline V gene data show CDR1 as SGHVS and CDR2 as FQNEAQ. For the CDR3, the DNA is TGTGCCAGCAGCTCGGGAGGGACAATCGGCGAGCAGTACTTC. This encodes CASSSGGTIGEQYF.

The chain recombines TRBV5-1 with TRBJ1-1; 7 bases line up with TRBD1. The CDR3 sequence is 15 residues long. Germline assignment: CDR1 SGHRS and CDR2 YFSETQ. V trimming: 0 bases; J trimming: 5 bases; junction bases outside the gene matches: 7. The CDR3 nucleotides are TGCGCCAGCAGCTTGGAACCAGGGGGTCGGACTGAAGCTTTCTTT. The encoded protein is CASSLEPGGRTEAFF.

The CDR3 loop reads CASSLGLLSGNTIYF. The DNA for the CDR3 is TGTGCCAGCAGCTTGGGGCTTCTCTCTGGAAACACCATATATTTT. The chain carries TRBV7-9 and TRBJ1-3; a weak D match, TRBD1 (5 bases). The germline V gene has CDR1 SEHNR and CDR2 FQNEAQ (reference sequence). There are 15 residues in the CDR3. Between the trimmed V and J ends, which lost 3 bases and 0 bases, there was a span of 9 bases.

Concerning this clone: The same CDR3 is also encoded by other DNA sequences in this sample. V gene TRBV5-6 combines with J gene TRBJ1-5; 9 nucleotides align to TRBD1. Germline V gene lookup returns CDR1 SGHDT and CDR2 YYEEEE. Trimming at V came to 2 bases and at J to 6 bases, leaving 6 bases not matched to a gene. CDR3 length: 15 amino acids. CDR3 sequence: CASSLTGGWGQPQHF. The CDR3 bases are TGTGCCAGCAGCTTAACAGGGGGCTGGGGTCAGCCCCAGCATTTT.

This clone turned up a few times. V gene TRBV5-1 combines with J gene TRBJ1-2, with D perhaps matching TRBD1 (5 bases). The germline gives CDR1 SGHRS, CDR2 YFSETQ. V was cut by 4 bases and J by 5 bases, with 12 bases left in between. The CDR3 contains 13 residues. The CDR3 DNA follows: TGCGCCAGCAGCCAAGACAGCCGTTATGGCTACACCTTC. This codes for CASSQDSRYGYTF.

The rearrangement joins TRBV5-6 to TRBJ1-1; 9 bases fit TRBD1. With 0 bases clipped from V and 1 base from J, the junction kept 4 bases outside the gene matches. The CDR3 loop spans 16 amino acids. CDR1 is SGHDT and CDR2 is YYEEEE in the germline V gene. Written as DNA, the CDR3 is TGTGCCAGCAGCTTGGTGGACAGGGGACCGAACACTGAAGCTTTCTTT. Amino acids: CASSLVDRGPNTEAFF.

The V and J genes are TRBV4-1 and TRBJ1-5; a possible D gene is TRBD1 (6 bases). The CDR3 is made up of 14 amino acids. Germline assignment: CDR1 MGHRA and CDR2 YSYEKL. The ends were cut back, 0 bases at V and 6 bases at J, with 9 bases in the middle. In nucleotides, the CDR3 is TGCGCCAGCAGCCAAGAAACAGGGAGTCAGCCCCAGCATTTT. Translating it yields CASSQETGSQPQHF.

The chain uses TRBV5-4 and TRBJ2-1; 9 positions agree with TRBD1. CDR1 is SGHNT, CDR2 YYREEE, per germline (reference sequence). With V trimmed by 4 bases and J by 7 bases, 6 bases remained unmatched. The length of the CDR3 is 14 residues. The CDR3 reads CASSPTGGWNEQFF. The DNA for the CDR3 is TGTGCCAGCAGCCCCACAGGGGGCTGGAATGAGCAGTTCTTC.

This clone was picked up one time. This chain uses TRBV11-3 with TRBJ2-1, with 8 nucleotides matching TRBD1. The CDR3 covers 13 residues. Germline V gene lookup returns CDR1 SGHNT and CDR2 YENEEA. The junction had 2 bases not matched to a gene; V was cut back by 2 bases and J by 8 bases. The CDR3 DNA reads TGTGCCAGCAGCTTACAGGGGGCCGATGAGCAGTTCTTC. Its translation: CASSLQGADEQFF.

This clone was seen a single time. The chain links TRBV9 to TRBJ1-1; no reliable D call. The germline V and J ends were trimmed by 3 bases and 1 base, with 10 bases remaining between them. The germline gives CDR1 SGDLS, CDR2 YYNGEE. The CDR3 sequence is 14 residues long. The CDR3 reads CASSGEGRNTEAFF. CDR3 coding DNA: TGTGCCAGCAGCGGGGAAGGGAGGAACACTGAAGCTTTCTTT.

This clone appeared a few times. This chain uses TRBV7-2 with TRBJ2-5; D is perhaps TRBD2 (5 bases). The J call may be faulty, since TRBJ2-7 better matches the DNA end. Germline CDR1 SGHTA, CDR2 FQGNSA. CDR3 size: 12 residues. The CDR3 region is CASSAGLYEQYF. The CDR3 DNA reads as TGTGCCAGCAGCGCCGGACTGTACGAGCAGTACTTC.

The chain is built from TRBV7-9 and TRBJ1-2; no definite D call. CDR1 is SEHNR, CDR2 FQNEAQ, per germline (reference sequence). CDR3 length: 13 amino acids. The V and J ends lost 3 bases and 8 bases respectively, with 13 bases between them. DNA of the CDR3: TGTGCCAGCAGCTTGGAGGGCCACGGGGGCTACACCTTC. As protein: CASSLEGHGGYTF. The full variable domain, completed using reference TRBV7-9 and TRBJ1-2, is DTGVSQNPRHKITKRGQNVTFRCDPISEHNRLYWYRQTLGQGPEFLTYFQNEAQLEKSRLLSDRFSAERPKGSFSTLEIQRTEQGDSAMYLCASSLEGHGGYTFGSGTRLTVV.

V usage is TRBV10-3 and J usage is TRBJ1-1, with 9 bases that match TRBD1. Unmatched junction bases numbered 8, after V lost 7 bases and J lost 5 bases. CDR1 and CDR2 (germline): ENHRY, SYGVKD. The CDR3 is 14 residues long. In DNA, the CDR3 is TGTGCCATCACTTCCGGGACAGGGAAAACTGAAGCTTTCTTT. As protein: CAITSGTGKTEAFF.

The chain has TRBV7-8 and TRBJ2-7, with D hard to call. This CDR3 spans 11 amino acids. Germline V gene data show CDR1 as SGHVS and CDR2 as FQNEAQ. V lost 0 bases and J lost 6, with 3 bases in between. This CDR3 is CASSLAREQYF. The CDR3 DNA reads as TGTGCCAGCAGCTTAGCGCGCGAGCAGTACTTC.

V and J are TRBV19 and TRBJ2-3; D is perhaps TRBD1 (6 bases). Deletions cut 6 bases from V and 2 bases from J, with 15 bases between. In germline, CDR1 is LNHDA, CDR2 SQIVND (reference sequence). This CDR3 is built from 15 residues. The CDR3 DNA reads as TGTGCCAGTAGCTATGACAGGCAGAACACAGATACGCAGTATTTT. Its translation is CASSYDRQNTDTQYF.

This clone was seen once. The chain employs TRBV9 and TRBJ2-7; TRBD1 agrees at 8 bases. With V trimmed by 4 bases and J by 5 bases, 8 bases remained unmatched. Looked up from germline, CDR1 is SGDLS and CDR2 is YYNGEE. The CDR3 covers 14 residues. The CDR3 DNA reads as TGTGCCAGCAGCCAGACAGGGGTTTCGGACGAGCAGTACTTC. Translating it yields CASSQTGVSDEQYF.

This sequence joins TRBV10-3 and TRBJ1-6, with D hard to call. Germline V gene sequence: CDR1 ENHRY, CDR2 SYGVKD. The V end was cut by 2 bases, the J end by 0 bases, with 11 bases between. CDR3 length equals 17 residues. CDR3 sequence: CAISEVAGSSYNSPLHF. The CDR3 bases are TGTGCCATCAGTGAGGTGGCAGGCAGCTCCTATAATTCACCCCTCCACTTT.

The chain combines TRBV5-1 with TRBJ2-1; D is unresolved. Trimming stripped 6 bases from V and 0 bases from J, with 10 bases between. CDR1 is SGHRS and CDR2 is YFSETQ in the germline V gene. This CDR3 contains 14 residues. The CDR3 DNA follows: TGCGCCAGCAACCCAGGCAGCTCCTACAATGAGCAGTTCTTC. Its protein is CASNPGSSYNEQFF.

This chain uses TRBV2 with TRBJ1-5; a weak D match, TRBD1 (5 bases). The CDR3 extends over 12 amino acids. Trimming pared 4 bases from V and 6 bases from J, leaving 7 bases between. CDR1 is SNHLY and CDR2 is FYNNEI in the germline V gene. The DNA of the CDR3 is TGTGCCAGCAGTGTACAGGTTCAGCCCCAGCATTTT. Translated, it gives CASSVQVQPQHF.

This clone was recorded a few times. The rearrangement uses TRBV2 and TRBJ2-3, with D tentatively TRBD1 (5 bases). Germline-derived CDR1 and CDR2 are SNHLY and FYNNEI. The CDR3 contains 16 residues. V shed 4 bases and J shed 0 bases, with 14 bases lying between them. The DNA for the CDR3 is TGTGCCAGCAGTGTGGACATAGGGTTGAGCACAGATACGCAGTATTTT. Translated, it gives CASSVDIGLSTDTQYF.

This chain joins TRBV7-2 and TRBJ1-5, with D hard to call. Germline V lookup: CDR1 SGHTA, CDR2 FQGNSA. The CDR3 is made up of 14 amino acids. Trimming removed 1 base from V and 3 bases from J, with 7 bases in between. This CDR3 reads CASSLDGPNQPQHF. CDR3 in DNA: TGTGCCAGCAGCTTAGATGGGCCCAATCAGCCCCAGCATTTT. Complete variable domain (other parts from reference TRBV7-2 and TRBJ1-5): GAGVSQSPSNKVTEKGKDVELRCDPISGHTALYWYRQSLGQGLEFLIYFQGNSAPDKSGLPSDRFSAERTGGSVSTLTIQRTQQEDSAVYLCASSLDGPNQPQHFGDGTRLSIL.

The chain has TRBV6-1 and TRBJ1-5, with D perhaps TRBD1 (5 bases). V lost 2 bases to trimming and J lost 9 bases, with 11 bases between them. Germline lookup yields CDR1 MNHNS and CDR2 SASEGT. The CDR3 contains 13 residues. The CDR3 is CASSELGGWPQHF. The CDR3 bases are TGTGCCAGCAGTGAATTGGGGGGGTGGCCCCAGCATTTT.

This sequence joins TRBV19 and TRBJ1-1; 7 bases are a match to TRBD1. The V gene end was trimmed by 1 base and the J gene end by 6 bases; junction bases not matched to a gene: 8. CDR1 is LNHDA and CDR2 is SQIVND in the germline V gene (reference sequence). The length of the CDR3 is 15 residues. In DNA form, the CDR3 reads TGTGCCAGTAGTATAGCTGGCAGGGGGTCCCCTGAAGCTTTCTTT. Its protein product is CASSIAGRGSPEAFF.

V usage is TRBV5-1 and J usage is TRBJ2-3; possibly TRBD1 for D (6 bases). This CDR3 region has 17 residues. CDR1 SGHRS and CDR2 YFSETQ come from the germline V gene. Trimming pared 3 bases from V and 0 bases from J, leaving 17 bases between. The CDR3 loop is CASSWTSGTTSTDTQYF. The CDR3 region has the DNA TGCGCCAGCAGCTGGACCTCCGGGACAACTAGCACAGATACGCAGTATTTT.

This clone was found a few times. This chain joins TRBV27 and TRBJ1-4, with 7 bases fitting TRBD1. From germline, CDR1 is MNHEY and CDR2 SMNVEV (reference sequence). There are 15 residues in the CDR3. The J segment lost 5 bases and the V segment lost 4 bases, leaving 7 bases of the junction unmatched. CDR3 nucleotides: TGTGCCAGCAGTTCCGAACAGGGGCGAAATGAAAAACTGTTTTTT. Protein: CASSSEQGRNEKLFF.

The V gene is TRBV7-9, the J gene TRBJ2-7; the D is unclear. Looked up from germline, CDR1 is SEHNR and CDR2 is FQNEAQ (reference sequence). The germline V and J ends were trimmed by 5 bases and 4 bases, with 9 bases remaining between them. CDR3 length: 12 residues. The CDR3 is CASSHSIYEQYF. CDR3 nucleotides: TGTGCCAGCAGCCACTCGATATACGAGCAGTACTTC.